A selection of T cell receptor beta chains follows, all from one sample in a study of CD8+ T cells in alopecia areata. Only in-frame clones appear in the TCRdb table, and some are missing; sequencing was by immunoSEQ multiplex PCR. The top ten hold around 1.7% of the sample, which has about 280,000 clones, roughly 64% seen once. The sequences come from CD4+ T cells sorted from blood, collected at week 24, from a patient treated with tofacitinib. Receptors originate from a human donor with alopecia areata. Both conserved end residues are part of each CDR3. D genes are given only for firm matches. Some rows mark clone size as missing; the rest say once, few, many or name a class of expanded clone.

V: TRBV15
J: TRBJ1-1
D: .
size: .
DNA: TGTGCCACCAGCAGAGGTATTATAACAGCGGAAGCTTTCTTT
CDR3: CATSRGIITAEAFF

V: TRBV5-4
J: TRBJ2-5
D: .
size: .
DNA: TGTGCCAGCAGCTTCGGTTACACAGAGACCCAGTACTTC
CDR3: CASSFGYTETQYF

V: TRBV5-1
J: TRBJ1-1
D: .
size: few
DNA: TGCGCCAGCAGGGAAGGGTTGAACACTGAAGCTTTCTTT
CDR3: CASREGLNTEAFF

V: TRBV2
J: TRBJ1-6
D: TRBD1
size: .
DNA: TGTGCCAGCAGGGTTTATCCCTTGGGGACAGGGCAATCACCCCTCCACTTT
CDR3: CASRVYPLGTGQSPLHF

V: TRBV6-6
J: TRBJ2-3
D: .
size: once
DNA: TGTGCCAGTCGTCAGGGAGGCCCCGATACGCAGTATTTT
CDR3: CASRQGGPDTQYF

V: TRBV4-1
J: TRBJ1-4
D: .
size: few
DNA: TGCGCCAGCAGCCAAGTCCCCGGGACAAGTAATGAAAAACTGTTTTTT
CDR3: CASSQVPGTSNEKLFF

V: TRBV2
J: TRBJ2-3
D: .
size: .
DNA: TGTGCCAGCACTCCCGTCACAGATACGCAGTATTTT
CDR3: CASTPVTDTQYF

V: TRBV4-1
J: TRBJ2-7
D: .
size: .
DNA: TGCGCCAGCAGCCTCCCCGGAGGTGGCGAGCAGTACTTC
CDR3: CASSLPGGGEQYF

V: TRBV28
J: TRBJ2-7
D: .
size: few
DNA: TGTGCCAGCAGTTTATGGAGTCCTTACGAGCAGTACTTC
CDR3: CASSLWSPYEQYF

V: TRBV6-1
J: TRBJ2-3
D: .
size: .
DNA: TGTGCCAGCACCGAACATCGGGTCGCAGATACGCAGTATTTT
CDR3: CASTEHRVADTQYF

V: TRBV29-1
J: TRBJ2-7
D: TRBD2
size: .
DNA: TGCAGCGTTGAGCCCACTAGCGGGTACGAGCAGTACTTC
CDR3: CSVEPTSGYEQYF

V: TRBV4-2
J: TRBJ1-6
D: .
size: .
DNA: TGTGCCAGCAGCCACCCCCCGGGAGCCGATGCTTCACCCCTCCACTTT
CDR3: CASSHPPGADASPLHF

V: TRBV4-1
J: TRBJ1-1
D: .
size: many
DNA: TGCGCCAGCAGCCACCCTACAATGAACACTGAAGCTTTCTTT
CDR3: CASSHPTMNTEAFF

V: TRBV6-6
J: TRBJ1-1
D: .
size: .
DNA: TGTGCCAGCAAGGAGGGGGAAACTGAAGCTTTCTTT
CDR3: CASKEGETEAFF

V: TRBV5-6
J: TRBJ1-6
D: TRBD1
size: .
DNA: TGTGCCAGCAGCTCGCCCTACGGACAGGATAATTCACCCCTCCACTTT
CDR3: CASSSPYGQDNSPLHF

V: TRBV5-1
J: TRBJ2-5
D: .
size: few
DNA: TGCGCCAGCAGCCTAGGACTCAACGGGGAGACCCAGTACTTC
CDR3: CASSLGLNGETQYF

V: TRBV1
J: TRBJ2-5
D: .
size: .
DNA: TGCACCAGCAGCCAAGATGAGACGAGTCCTCAAGAGACCCAGTACTTC
CDR3: CTSSQDETSPQETQYF

V: TRBV28
J: TRBJ1-1
D: .
size: .
DNA: TGTGCCAGCACCACACCACAGGTGAACACTGAAGCTTTCTTT
CDR3: CASTTPQVNTEAFF

V: TRBV28
J: TRBJ2-4
D: .
size: .
DNA: TGTGCCAGCCGGGGTGAAGCCAAAAACATTCAGTACTTC
CDR3: CASRGEAKNIQYF

V: TRBV30
J: TRBJ1-1
D: .
size: .
DNA: TGTGCCTTCCATGAGGGTAGGAACACTGAAGCTTTCTTT
CDR3: CAFHEGRNTEAFF

V: TRBV5-1
J: TRBJ2-2
D: TRBD1
size: few
DNA: TGCGCCAGCAGCTGGTCCGGGACAGGGGACACCGGGGAGCTGTTTTTT
CDR3: CASSWSGTGDTGELFF

V: TRBV7-9
J: TRBJ1-5
D: .
size: few
DNA: TGTGCCAGCAGCTTAGATGGTCAGCCCCAGCATTTT
CDR3: CASSLDGQPQHF

V: TRBV9
J: TRBJ2-2
D: .
size: few
DNA: TGTGCCAGCAGCCCCCACAGTCCGGAGCTGTTTTTT
CDR3: CASSPHSPELFF

V: TRBV7-2
J: TRBJ2-7
D: TRBD1
size: .
DNA: TGTGCCAGCAGCCGACAGGGTTACGAGCAGTACTTC
CDR3: CASSRQGYEQYF

V: TRBV15
J: TRBJ2-3
D: .
size: .
DNA: TGTGCCACCAGCGATATCCGAGGACGGACGCACGATACGCAGTATTTT
CDR3: CATSDIRGRTHDTQYF

V: TRBV11-2
J: TRBJ2-5
D: .
size: few
DNA: TGTGCCAGCAGCTTGCAGACGGGCCGAGAGACCCAGTACTTC
CDR3: CASSLQTGRETQYF

V: TRBV30
J: TRBJ1-2
D: .
size: .
DNA: TGTGCCTGGAGTCCCCCCCGGGGACTCTCCCTAGGCTATGGCTACACCTTC
CDR3: CAWSPPRGLSLGYGYTF

V: TRBV5-6
J: TRBJ2-7
D: .
size: .
DNA: TGTGCCAGCAGCTTGCAGGCAGGGTACGAGCAGTACTTC
CDR3: CASSLQAGYEQYF

V: TRBV7-9
J: TRBJ2-1
D: .
size: .
DNA: TGTGCCAGCAGCTTAGCGCAGGGAGAGCAGTTCTTC
CDR3: CASSLAQGEQFF

V: TRBV28
J: TRBJ1-1
D: .
size: once
DNA: TGTGCCAGCAGCTCAGCTGGACGACTTATTGTTTTCTTT
CDR3: CASSSAGRLIVFF

V: TRBV29-1
J: TRBJ2-5
D: TRBD2
size: .
DNA: TGCAGCTTAACTAGCGGGGGGCCAGGGGAGACCCAGTACTTC
CDR3: CSLTSGGPGETQYF

V: TRBV5-1
J: TRBJ2-5
D: TRBD2
size: .
DNA: TGCGCCAGCAGGCCTACTAGCGGTGCAGAGACCCAGTACTTC
CDR3: CASRPTSGAETQYF

V: TRBV28
J: TRBJ1-1
D: TRBD1
size: few
DNA: TGTGCCAGCAGTTTAAGCGGGACAGAAAAAAATGCTTTCTTT
CDR3: CASSLSGTEKNAFF

V: TRBV5-6
J: TRBJ1-3
D: TRBD1
size: .
DNA: TGTGCCAGCAGCTTGGTACAGGGGGAAGGAAACACCATATATTTT
CDR3: CASSLVQGEGNTIYF

V: TRBV5-1
J: TRBJ2-3
D: .
size: .
DNA: TGCGCCAGCAGCTTGGCTCAGGGGCCAGATACGCAGTATTTT
CDR3: CASSLAQGPDTQYF

V: TRBV7-2
J: TRBJ2-2
D: .
size: .
DNA: TGTGCCAGCAGCTTAGGACTTCCTGGAGCCGGGGAGCTGTTTTTT
CDR3: CASSLGLPGAGELFF

V: TRBV6-5
J: TRBJ1-2
D: TRBD1
size: .
DNA: TGTGCCAGCAGACGACAGGGGAATCAGGGCTACACCTTC
CDR3: CASRRQGNQGYTF

V: TRBV5-8
J: TRBJ2-3
D: TRBD2
size: few
DNA: TGTGCCAGCAGCTTTGGCGGGGGGGGCACAGATACGCAGTATTTT
CDR3: CASSFGGGGTDTQYF

V: TRBV2
J: TRBJ2-1
D: TRBD1
size: .
DNA: TGTGCCAGCAGTTTCCTACGACAGGGGTACTACAATGAGCAGTTCTTC
CDR3: CASSFLRQGYYNEQFF

V: TRBV7-2
J: TRBJ2-1
D: .
size: few
DNA: TGTGCCAGCAGCTTACTCGCGGGGATAAACAATGAGCAGTTCTTC
CDR3: CASSLLAGINNEQFF

V: TRBV5-6
J: TRBJ1-4
D: .
size: .
DNA: TGTGCCAGCAGCTTGTGGGGCGAAAAACTGTTTTTT
CDR3: CASSLWGEKLFF

V: TRBV29-1
J: TRBJ2-7
D: .
size: few
DNA: TGCAGCGTTAGAAAAGGGGCGGCCTACGAGCAGTACTTC
CDR3: CSVRKGAAYEQYF

V: TRBV19
J: TRBJ2-3
D: .
size: few
DNA: TGTGCCAGTAGACCCAGGACTCAAGATACGCAGTATTTT
CDR3: CASRPRTQDTQYF

V: TRBV15
J: TRBJ1-3
D: TRBD1
size: .
DNA: TGTGCCACCAGCTACCCGACAGGGTCCGGAAACACCATATATTTT
CDR3: CATSYPTGSGNTIYF

V: TRBV2
J: TRBJ2-7
D: .
size: .
DNA: TGTGCCAGCAGCTATAGCTCCGAGCAGTACTTC
CDR3: CASSYSSEQYF

V: TRBV10-3
J: TRBJ2-3
D: .
size: many
DNA: TGTGCCATCAGTGAGAATATCCGAAATACGCAGTATTTT
CDR3: CAISENIRNTQYF